The 18 T cell receptor beta chains reported below all come from one sample, sequenced in a study of cytomegalovirus exposure and HLA in healthy donors. Amplification used 60 Vbeta primers and 13 Jbeta primers. Generated by immunoSEQ multiplex PCR, the TCRdb table keeps only in-frame clones and is missing some. The sample lists around 240,000 clones; 82% were seen once. The sample comprised PBMCs. These receptors all stem from a woman aged 40 to 50 in good health and CMV-seropositive.

The rearrangement joins TRBV4-2 to TRBJ2-6; 12 bases map to TRBD1. Germline CDR1 is LGHNA and CDR2 is YNFKEQ. The CDR3 contains 20 residues. The junction had 11 bases not matched to a gene; V was cut back by 1 base and J by 4 bases. The CDR3: CASSQGRWGQGARGANVLTF. Here the CDR3 DNA reads TGTGCCAGCAGCCAAGGAAGATGGGGACAGGGGGCGAGGGGGGCCAACGTCCTGACTTTC.

A word on this clone: The sample carries other DNA sequences with the same CDR3. The rearrangement joins TRBV4-3 to TRBJ2-3; 10 bases line up with TRBD2. Losses at the gene ends were 6 bases for V and 1 base for J; bases not matched to a gene: 4. Germline V gene sequence: CDR1 LGHNA, CDR2 YSLEER. The CDR3 totals 15 residues. In nucleotides, the CDR3 is TGCGCCAGCAGTCATACTAGCGGGGGCACAGATACGCAGTATTTT. Amino acids: CASSHTSGGTDTQYF.

The V gene is TRBV10-3, the J gene TRBJ1-1; maybe TRBD1 (6 bases). Germline loops: CDR1 ENHRY, CDR2 SYGVKD. This CDR3 is 21 amino acids long. Trimming shortened V by 4 bases and J by 5 bases, and 35 bases separated the two germline ends. CDR3 protein: CAISGTRQGGVPNEFGTEAFF. The DNA for the CDR3 is TGTGCCATCAGTGGTACCCGGCAAGGGGGGGTCCCTAATGAATTCGGGACTGAAGCTTTCTTT.

The gene calls are TRBV6-8 and TRBJ1-2; the match to TRBD1 covers 8 bases. The CDR3 has 15 residues. Germline assignment: CDR1 MNHGY and CDR2 SAAAGT. J gave up 0 bases and V 7 bases, and 7 bases lay outside the gene matches. The CDR3 region has the DNA TGTGCCAGCACCCACGACAGGGGACCTAACTATGGCTACACCTTC. Protein sequence: CASTHDRGPNYGYTF.

CDR3 region: CASSVGGSGNTIYF. The CDR3 DNA follows: TGTGCCAGCAGTGTCGGGGGCTCTGGAAACACCATATATTTT. The chain recombines TRBV25-1 with TRBJ1-3; possible D gene TRBD1, 5 bases. Germline CDR1 reads MGHDK; CDR2 reads SYGVNS. Trimming took off 4 bases at V and 0 bases at J, with 7 bases between the two ends. The CDR3 is 14 residues long.

The chain recombines TRBV7-2 with TRBJ1-2; 10 bases match TRBD1. The CDR3 is 14 residues long. Germline-derived CDR1 and CDR2 are SGHTA and FQGNSA. J lost 4 bases, V lost 5 bases, and 4 bases had no gene match. DNA for the CDR3: TGTGCCAGCAGCGACGGGACAGGGGCCTATGGCTACACCTTC. Translated: CASSDGTGAYGYTF.

This clone was picked up a small number of times. The chain uses TRBV11-2 and TRBJ2-5; TRBD1 is a possible D gene (6 bases). The V end was cut by 6 bases, the J end by 6 bases, with 11 bases between. The CDR3 covers 12 residues. The germline V gene encodes CDR1 SGHAT and CDR2 FQNNGV. Here the CDR3 DNA reads TGTGCCAGCAGGGGGGACATCAAGACCCAGTACTTC. Translating it yields CASRGDIKTQYF.

The rearrangement links TRBV7-3 to TRBJ2-2, with 10 positions matching TRBD2. V shed 6 bases and J 0 bases; nucleotides not matched to a gene: 4. CDR3 length equals 16 residues. Per germline, CDR1 SGHTA and CDR2 FQGTGA. The DNA of the CDR3 is TGTGCCAGCAGACAACTAGCGGGAACGAACACCGGGGAGCTGTTTTTT. Its protein product is CASRQLAGTNTGELFF.

The chain couples TRBV7-9 to TRBJ2-3, with 9 bases matching TRBD1. The germline CDR1 and CDR2 sequences are SEHNR and FQNEAQ (reference sequence). J lost 3 bases, V lost 6 bases, and 13 bases had no gene match. This CDR3 comprises 17 residues. This chain's CDR3 is CASSSGQGSKRTDTQYF. DNA of the CDR3: TGTGCCAGCAGTTCTGGACAGGGGTCCAAACGAACAGATACGCAGTATTTT.

This chain connects TRBV7-6 to TRBJ1-1; D uncertain. The V end was cut by 2 bases, the J end by 1 base, with 5 bases between. The CDR3 has 13 residues. Looked up from germline, CDR1 is SGHVS and CDR2 is FNYEAQ. The CDR3 nucleotides read TGTGCCAGCAGCTTAAACGGGAACACTGAAGCTTTCTTT. This codes for CASSLNGNTEAFF.

J is TRBJ1-5 and V is TRBV11-2; TRBD1 is a possible D gene (6 bases). The CDR3 loop spans 13 amino acids. CDR1 is SGHAT and CDR2 is FQNNGV in the germline V gene. Trimming left V 1 base short and J 6 bases short, with 7 bases between. The CDR3 bases are TGTGCCAGCAGCTTAGTCAGGGGTCAGCCCCAGCATTTT. Protein: CASSLVRGQPQHF.

This clone was observed a single time. This chain uses TRBV11-2 with TRBJ1-6, with D possibly being TRBD1 (5 bases). Germline-derived CDR1 and CDR2 are SGHAT and FQNNGV. This CDR3 is 15 amino acids long. The germline V and J ends were trimmed by 5 bases and 8 bases, with 16 bases remaining between them. The CDR3 loop is CASSLSLGGDSPLHF. The CDR3 nucleotides are TGTGCCAGCAGCCTAAGCCTCGGGGGGGATTCACCCCTCCACTTT.

The chain recombines TRBV5-1 with TRBJ2-5, with D possibly matching TRBD1 (5 bases). CDR1 is SGHRS and CDR2 is YFSETQ in the germline V gene. The ends were cut back, 6 bases at V and 1 base at J, with 10 bases in the middle. This CDR3 has 13 amino acids. This CDR3 is CASKSGFQETQYF. The CDR3, as DNA: TGCGCCAGCAAGTCAGGGTTCCAAGAGACCCAGTACTTC.

The chain employs TRBV7-9 and TRBJ2-3, with D perhaps matching TRBD1 (6 bases). The CDR3 extends over 14 amino acids. The V end lost 4 bases, the J end lost 4 bases, and 12 bases lay between the germline ends. From germline, CDR1 is SEHNR and CDR2 FQNEAQ (reference sequence). CDR3 residues: CASSSPQGSDTQYF. CDR3 coding DNA: TGTGCCAGCAGCTCCCCACAGGGTTCAGATACGCAGTATTTT.

The chain uses TRBV9 and TRBJ2-3; 15 nucleotides agree with TRBD2. The germline V gene encodes CDR1 SGDLS and CDR2 YYNGEE. This CDR3 region has 15 residues. Trimming took 3 bases from V and 11 from J; bases not matched to a gene: 7. CDR3 loop: CASSGTSGGALVQYF. DNA for the CDR3: TGTGCCAGCAGCGGGACTAGCGGGGGGGCTTTAGTGCAGTATTTT.

This clone appeared a single time. The CDR3 here is CASSPSGQTYEQYF. The CDR3 nucleotides read TGTGCCAGCTCACCGAGCGGGCAAACCTACGAGCAGTACTTC. J is TRBJ2-7 and V is TRBV18, with a possible D match to TRBD2 (6 bases). The V end was cut by 3 bases, the J end by 2 bases, with 11 bases between. Per the germline V gene, CDR1 is KGHSH and CDR2 is LQKENI. The CDR3 spans 14 residues.

This clone was recorded only once. V is TRBV28 and J is TRBJ1-4, with 9 bases that match TRBD1. In germline, CDR1 is MDHEN, CDR2 SYDVKM. The CDR3 consists of 14 residues. Trimming removed 6 bases from V and 8 bases from J; junction bases left unmatched: 7. CDR3 DNA sequence: TGTGCCAGCAGGACACAGGGGGCTGGAGAAAAACTGTTTTTT. This encodes CASRTQGAGEKLFF.

This clone has just a few counts. Other nucleotide sequences from this sample produce the same CDR3. The chain links TRBV6-5 to TRBJ2-1; 12 bases agree with TRBD2. The germline V gene encodes CDR1 MNHEY and CDR2 SVGAGI. The CDR3 loop spans 14 amino acids. Trimming cost V 6 bases and J 4 bases; bases outside gene matches: 1. The CDR3 sequence: CASSGLAGYNEQFF. The CDR3 DNA sequence: TGTGCCAGCAGCGGACTAGCGGGATACAATGAGCAGTTCTTC.